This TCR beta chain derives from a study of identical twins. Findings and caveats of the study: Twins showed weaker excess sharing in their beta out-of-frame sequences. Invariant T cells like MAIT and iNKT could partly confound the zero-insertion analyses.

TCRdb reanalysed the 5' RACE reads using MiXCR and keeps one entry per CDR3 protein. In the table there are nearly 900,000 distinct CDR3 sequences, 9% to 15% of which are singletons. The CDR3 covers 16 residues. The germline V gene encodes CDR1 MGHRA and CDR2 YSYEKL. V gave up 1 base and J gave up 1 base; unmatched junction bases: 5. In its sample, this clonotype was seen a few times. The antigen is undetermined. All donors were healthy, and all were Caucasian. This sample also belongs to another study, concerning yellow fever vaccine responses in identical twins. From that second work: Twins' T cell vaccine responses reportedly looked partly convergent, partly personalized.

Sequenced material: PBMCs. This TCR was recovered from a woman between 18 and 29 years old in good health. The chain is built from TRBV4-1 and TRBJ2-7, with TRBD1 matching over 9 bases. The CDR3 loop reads CASSQGGGTGSYEQYF. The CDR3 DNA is TGCGCCAGCAGCCAAGGGGGGGGGACAGGGTCCTACGAGCAGTACTTC.